This TCR beta chain was observed in a study of CD8 T cells in Susac syndrome. Random hexamers were used to reverse transcribe an amount of about 0.5 to 1 ug RNA. One entry per CDR3 protein, called by TCRdb with MiXCR from the immunoSEQ multiplex PCR reads. Among 250,000 to 300,000 distinct CDR3 sequences listed, approximately 81% were seen once. The CD8+ and CD4+ T cells were negatively isolated, with the TEMRA cells enriched by FACS. The length of the CDR3 is 15 residues. Germline CDR1 is MGHDK and CDR2 is SYGVNS. V was pared by 7 bases and J by 3 bases, with 10 bases of the junction left unmatched. Sample: CD8+ T cells from PBMCs. V gene TRBV25-1 combines with J gene TRBJ1-1, with 8 bases lining up with TRBD1. This receptor was obtained from a human donor with multiple sclerosis. The CDR3 loop is CASNDRTGSHTEAFF. Written as DNA, the CDR3 is TGTGCCAGCAATGATCGGACAGGGTCCCACACTGAAGCTTTCTTT.